Listed below are T cell receptor beta chains from one sample, sequenced in a study of cytomegalovirus exposure and HLA in healthy donors. The repertoire was sequenced with immunoSEQ multiplex PCR; TCRdb's copy has only in-frame clones and lacks some. The table records under 150,000 clones, around 83% of them present only once. The sequencing sample was made of PBMCs. The receptors come from a girl aged 2-9 years in good health and CMV-seronegative. CDR3s include the opening cysteine and the closing phenylalanine or tryptophan. Each record gives: D gene, J gene, V gene, clone size, CDR3 DNA, CDR3 protein. The D gene is left open where the match is weak. Expanded clones get a size class; other rows say once, few or many, or leave the size out.

- | TRBJ1-6 | TRBV4-2 | - | TGTGCCAGCAGCCAACCCCGGGGAATTGGGAATTCACCCCTCCACTTT | CASSQPRGIGNSPLHF
- | TRBJ1-2 | TRBV28 | - | TGTGCCAGCAGTCCCTTGGGGGGAACGGCTGGCTACACCTTC | CASSPLGGTAGYTF
- | TRBJ2-2 | TRBV4-2 | - | TGTGCCAGCAGCCAAGAAAGGAGGGGGCCCGGGGAGCTGTTTTTT | CASSQERRGPGELFF
TRBD2 | TRBJ2-5 | TRBV5-1 | - | TGCGCCAGCAGCGGACTTGGGACTAGTTCAGGGACCCAGTACTTC | CASSGLGTSSGTQYF
TRBD1 | TRBJ1-1 | TRBV19 | - | TGTGCCAGTACCCCCCGGTACAGGGGGACTGAAGCTTTCTTT | CASTPRYRGTEAFF
- | TRBJ2-5 | TRBV6-6 | - | TGTGCCAGCAGTTACTCGGGCGAGGGCGGGGAGACCCAGTACTTC | CASSYSGEGGETQYF
- | TRBJ2-3 | TRBV7-9 | - | TGTGCCAGCAGCTTAGGTCTAGGGGGGGCCGCGAGGACGCAGTATTTT | CASSLGLGGAARTQYF
- | TRBJ1-2 | TRBV19 | - | TGTGCCAGTAGTCAGACAGCCTATGGCTACACCTTC | CASSQTAYGYTF
- | TRBJ2-2 | TRBV19 | - | TGTGCCAGTACATCGGCGGGGACCACCGGGGAGCTGTTTTTT | CASTSAGTTGELFF
- | TRBJ2-1 | TRBV7-8 | - | TGTGCCAGCAGCTTAGACGGGTACAATGAGCAGTTCTTC | CASSLDGYNEQFF
- | TRBJ1-1 | TRBV5-4 | - | TGTGCCAGCAGCTTCGCCCAGAACCCTGAAGCTTTCTTT | CASSFAQNPEAFF
- | TRBJ2-7 | TRBV27 | - | TGTGCCAGCAGTTTAGCGGGAACCTCCTACGAGCAGTACTTC | CASSLAGTSYEQYF
- | TRBJ1-1 | TRBV18 | few | TGTGCCAGCTCATTCACCCGGGACTGGTGGGACACTGAAGCTTTCTTT | CASSFTRDWWDTEAFF
TRBD1 | TRBJ2-7 | TRBV7-6 | - | TGTGCCAGCAGCCACGGGACAGGAGGTTCCGAGCAGTACTTC | CASSHGTGGSEQYF
TRBD1 | TRBJ2-2 | TRBV2 | - | TGTGCCAGCAGTGCCACAGGGGGCGCAGGGACCGGGGAGCTGTTTTTT | CASSATGGAGTGELFF
TRBD1 | TRBJ2-5 | TRBV6-1 | medium-sized | TGTGCCAGCAGCTTCGGGACAGGGGGCCAAGAGACCCAGTACTTC | CASSFGTGGQETQYF
TRBD1 | TRBJ2-7 | TRBV11-2 | - | TGTGCCAGCAGCCCAAGGACAGGGGAGGGGGGAGAGCAGTACTTC | CASSPRTGEGGEQYF
- | TRBJ1-1 | TRBV2 | - | TGTGCCAGCAACAGGCAGGCTGAAGCTTTCTTT | CASNRQAEAFF
- | TRBJ1-1 | TRBV7-2 | - | TGTGCCAGCAGCTTATCTAGGAACACTGAAGCTTTCTTT | CASSLSRNTEAFF
- | TRBJ2-5 | TRBV12-5 | - | TGTGCTAGTGTCCCTACTTGGGGGCGCGGGGAGACCCAGTACTTC | CASVPTWGRGETQYF
TRBD1 | TRBJ1-2 | TRBV28 | - | TGTGCCAGCAGTGCCCCGGGACAGCTATATGGCTACACCTTC | CASSAPGQLYGYTF
- | TRBJ2-1 | TRBV6-6 | - | TGTGCCAGCAGTCAGAGGGACTCCAATGAGCAGTTCTTC | CASSQRDSNEQFF